These 7 T cell receptor beta chains were sequenced from one sample in a study of blood T cell repertoires in COVID-19. Only in-frame clones appear in the TCRdb table, and some are missing; sequencing was by immunoSEQ multiplex PCR. The data show under 300,000 clones, 88% seen once. Sequencing was performed on PBMCs or T cells enriched from blood (not recorded which). Receptor source: a woman aged 25 to 45 who had recovered from COVID-19.

V usage is TRBV10-3 and J usage is TRBJ1-2; D not certain. Germline lookup yields CDR1 ENHRY and CDR2 SYGVKD. V was clipped by 0 bases and J by 6 bases, with 14 bases between them. The CDR3 is 15 residues long. As DNA, the CDR3 is TGTGCCATCAGTGAGTCGACCGCCAGTCGGGATGGCTACACCTTC. Encoded protein: CAISESTASRDGYTF.

V is TRBV19 and J is TRBJ2-7; D not certain. Germline-derived CDR1 and CDR2 are LNHDA and SQIVND (reference sequence). The CDR3 runs to 13 residues. Trimming took 5 bases from V and 2 from J, leaving 10 bases between them. The CDR3 DNA follows: TGTGCCAGTAGTCCTGACAAGACCTACGAGCAGTACTTC. Amino acids: CASSPDKTYEQYF.

This clone was seen a single time. This rearrangement joins TRBV30 to TRBJ2-4; unclear D gene. Trimming left V 5 bases short and J 6 bases short, with 14 bases between. CDR1 and CDR2 (germline): GTSNPN, SVGIG (reference sequence). The CDR3 has 13 amino acids. DNA for the CDR3: TGTGCCTGGGGGGTCAAAGCTGGAAACATTCAGTACTTC. This gives the protein CAWGVKAGNIQYF.

J is TRBJ2-7 and V is TRBV7-8; 8 nucleotides match TRBD2. CDR1 and CDR2 (germline): SGHVS, FQNEAQ. The CDR3 has 12 residues. With V trimmed by 8 bases and J by 6 bases, 6 bases remained unmatched. The CDR3 bases are TGTGCCAGCGGGACTAGTCAACGCGAGCAGTACTTC. As protein: CASGTSQREQYF.

The sample holds a few counts of this clone. This chain uses TRBV19 with TRBJ1-1, with TRBD1 matching 10 bases. This CDR3 is 15 amino acids long. J was trimmed by 1 base and V by 4 bases; bases with no gene match: 3. Germline V gene sequence: CDR1 LNHDA, CDR2 SQIVND (reference sequence). The CDR3 nucleotides are TGTGCCAGTAGTAAGGGACAGGGGCGGAACACTGAAGCTTTCTTT. Translated: CASSKGQGRNTEAFF. Using reference TRBV19 and TRBJ1-1 for the parts outside the CDR3, the full variable domain is DGGITQSPKYLFRKEGQNVTLSCEQNLNHDAMYWYRQDPGQGLRLIYYSQIVNDFQKGDIAEGYSVSREKKESFPLTVTSAQKNPTAFYLCASSKGQGRNTEAFFGQGTRLTVV.

The V gene is TRBV5-5, the J gene TRBJ2-7, with TRBD1 matching over 10 bases. CDR1 and CDR2 (germline): SGHKS, YYEKEE (reference sequence). CDR3 length equals 15 residues. After removal of 5 bases from V and 6 bases from J, the junction contained 11 bases not matched to a gene. CDR3 protein: CASRPNPGTGAEQYF. In nucleotides, the CDR3 is TGTGCCAGCAGACCAAATCCCGGGACAGGGGCCGAGCAGTACTTC.

This chain connects TRBV9 to TRBJ2-3; D remains unclear. This CDR3 has 14 amino acids. V shed 3 bases and J shed 0 bases, with 8 bases lying between them. The germline V gene has CDR1 SGDLS and CDR2 YYNGEE. The CDR3 loop is CASSEQTSTDTQYF. In DNA form, the CDR3 reads TGTGCCAGCAGCGAGCAGACTAGCACAGATACGCAGTATTTT.